The 15 T cell receptor beta chains presented below share a single source sample, sequenced in a study of blood T cell repertoires in COVID-19. Sequencing used immunoSEQ multiplex PCR; TCRdb keeps in-frame clones, though not all of them. Of tens of thousands of clones listed, more than 80% were seen once; the top ten hold roughly 7%. What was sequenced was peripheral blood. These TCRs come from a human donor in a cohort sampled during active COVID-19.

A word on this clone: An end of the junction does not agree with germline; a read error may underlie this. The chain links TRBV3-1 (or the pseudogene TRBV3-2) to TRBJ2-1; D possibly corresponds to TRBD2 (5 bases). Germline V lookup: CDR1 LGHDT, CDR2 YNNKEL (reference sequence). The CDR3 runs to 13 residues. The CDR3 bases are TGTGCCAGCAGACAAGACTACTACAATGAGCAGTTCTTC. Protein sequence: CASRQDYYNEQFF.

This chain's CDR3 is CASSIAVNTEAFF. The CDR3 DNA follows: TGTGCCAGTAGTATTGCAGTGAACACTGAAGCTTTCTTT. The chain links TRBV19 to TRBJ1-1; D not certain. The length of the CDR3 is 13 residues. V was pared by 3 bases and J by 0 bases, with 5 bases between. Germline values: CDR1 LNHDA, CDR2 SQIVND (reference sequence).

V and J are TRBV4-2 and TRBJ2-1; 8 bases map to TRBD2. Germline CDR1 and CDR2: LGHNA and YNFKEQ. V lost 0 bases to trimming and J lost 3 bases; unmatched junction nucleotides: 4. CDR3 size: 16 residues. The CDR3: CASSQDSGGLYNEQFF. Here the CDR3 DNA reads TGTGCCAGCAGCCAAGACAGCGGGGGCCTCTACAATGAGCAGTTCTTC.

The gene calls are TRBV10-3 and TRBJ1-2, with TRBD1 matching over 7 bases. Germline V gives CDR1 ENHRY, CDR2 SYGVKD. This CDR3 is built from 15 residues. Trimming removed 4 bases from V and 6 bases from J; junction bases left unmatched: 11. CDR3 coding DNA: TGTGCCATCAGTGGAGGGACAGAGTTAGGGGATGGCTACACCTTC. Its translation is CAISGGTELGDGYTF.

This chain links TRBV2 with TRBJ1-2; TRBD1 agrees at 7 bases. Germline V gene data show CDR1 as SNHLY and CDR2 as FYNNEI. With V trimmed by 6 bases and J by 4 bases, 2 bases remained unmatched. This CDR3 is 12 amino acids long. The CDR3 DNA reads TGTGCCAGCAGAGGGGGCAGCTATGGCTACACCTTC. This codes for CASRGGSYGYTF.

The V gene is TRBV11-2, the J gene TRBJ2-3; 9 bases are shared with TRBD2. V lost 3 bases and J lost 6; bases outside the gene matches: 16. This CDR3 is built from 18 residues. CDR1 and CDR2 from the germline V gene are SGHAT and FQNNGV. The CDR3 DNA reads as TGTGCCAGCAGCTTTCCGAATAGGCGGGGGGGACGAAAGGATACGCAGTATTTT. Protein product: CASSFPNRRGGRKDTQYF. The whole variable domain, filled in from reference TRBV11-2 and TRBJ2-3, reads EAGVAQSPRYKIIEKRQSVAFWCNPISGHATLYWYQQILGQGPKLLIQFQNNGVVDDSQLPKDRFSAERLKGVDSTLKIQPAKLEDSAVYLCASSFPNRRGGRKDTQYFGPGTRLTVL.

In this sample, this clone turned up a few times. The CDR3 here is CASSPGGENYNEQFF. CDR3 DNA: TGTGCCAGCAGCCCAGGGGGTGAGAACTACAATGAGCAGTTCTTC. The rearrangement joins TRBV9 to TRBJ2-1; 7 bases are shared with TRBD1. The ends lost 4 bases at V and 3 bases at J; junction bases unmatched: 7. Germline V CDR1 and CDR2: SGDLS, YYNGEE. This CDR3 region has 15 residues.

V is TRBV6-5 and J is TRBJ1-1; D gene unclear. Germline lookup yields CDR1 MNHEY and CDR2 SVGAGI. CDR3 length equals 15 residues. The ends were cut back, 8 bases at V and 0 bases at J, with 16 bases in the middle. The CDR3 reads CASSVRLGVNTEAFF. CDR3 nucleotides: TGTGCCAGCTCTGTCCGGTTGGGCGTGAACACTGAAGCTTTCTTT.

This clone was seen a single time. V usage is TRBV2 and J usage is TRBJ2-7; tentatively, D is TRBD2 (7 bases). Germline CDR1 reads SNHLY; CDR2 reads FYNNEI. CDR3 length: 15 residues. Trimming removed 6 bases from V and 4 bases from J, with 19 bases in between. CDR3 bases: TGTGCCAGCAGGCCCTTAGGGGGGGGCGCGTACGAGCAGTACTTC. Translated, it gives CASRPLGGGAYEQYF.

The chain combines TRBV30 with TRBJ1-5, with 8 bases matching TRBD1. This CDR3 is 14 amino acids long. With V trimmed by 2 bases and J by 3 bases, 3 bases remained unmatched. Germline V gives CDR1 GTSNPN, CDR2 SVGIG (reference sequence). The CDR3 is CAWSRTGINQPQHF. The CDR3 DNA follows: TGTGCCTGGAGTCGGACAGGGATCAATCAGCCCCAGCATTTT.

This clone occurred a few times. The chain has TRBV5-1 and TRBJ1-2; 8 nucleotides align to TRBD1. The J segment lost 2 bases and the V segment lost 3 bases, leaving 3 bases of the junction unmatched. CDR3 size: 14 residues. CDR1 is SGHRS, CDR2 YFSETQ, per germline. The CDR3 sequence is CASSSGQENYGYTF. The CDR3 DNA is TGCGCCAGCAGCTCGGGACAGGAAAACTATGGCTACACCTTC.

This clone was recorded only once. The chain has TRBV6-2 or TRBV6-3 and TRBJ2-1; 15 nucleotides align to TRBD2. This CDR3 is built from 21 residues. Germline CDR1 reads MNHEY; CDR2 reads SVGEGT. The V and J ends lost 6 bases and 0 bases, in that order; junction bases with no gene match: 15. Written as DNA, the CDR3 is TGTGCCAGCAGCCCGGGACTAGCGGGAGGCTTTAAGGGGAGCTCCTACAATGAGCAGTTCTTC. This encodes CASSPGLAGGFKGSSYNEQFF.

This chain joins TRBV2 and TRBJ2-5; D is ambiguous. In germline, CDR1 is SNHLY, CDR2 FYNNEI. The CDR3 has 11 residues. Trimming left V 8 bases short and J 1 base short, with 5 bases between. CDR3 in amino acids: CASRSQETQYF. The CDR3 region has the DNA TGTGCCAGCCGGTCCCAAGAGACCCAGTACTTC.

V gene TRBV6-5 combines with J gene TRBJ2-7, with D maybe TRBD2 (6 bases). Germline V gene sequence: CDR1 MNHEY, CDR2 SVGAGI. CDR3 length: 15 residues. V was pared by 4 bases and J by 0 bases, with 13 bases between. CDR3 region: CASSFSGLSSYEQYF. The CDR3 nucleotides read TGTGCCAGCAGTTTTTCAGGACTATCCTCCTACGAGCAGTACTTC.

The rearrangement uses TRBV6-5 and TRBJ2-1; D is perhaps TRBD1 (7 bases). Germline-derived CDR1 and CDR2 are MNHEY and SVGAGI. The CDR3 loop spans 15 amino acids. Trimming stripped 5 bases from V and 3 bases from J, with 14 bases between. The CDR3 region is CASSPQGGSYNEQFF. The CDR3 nucleotides read TGTGCCAGCAGTCCGCAGGGGGGCAGCTACAATGAGCAGTTCTTC.